These 10 T cell receptor beta chains were all obtained from the same sample, sequenced in a study of T cells expressing NK-cell markers. Using the 5' RACE reads, TCRdb records one entry per CDR3 protein without DNA. The listing records roughly 420,000 distinct CDR3 sequences. Input material: blood T cells: a sorted CD56 or NKG2C T cell subset, CD4+ or CD8+ T cells, or bulk PBMC T cells (not recorded which). Receptors originate from a woman aged 18-70 years in good health.

The genes are TRBV30 and TRBJ2-7; with no DNA, the TCRdb D assignment of TRBD2 cannot be verified. The CDR3 loop spans 14 amino acids. Germline CDR1 is GTSNPN and CDR2 is SVGIG (reference sequence). CDR3 in amino acids: CAWRGAGSGYEQYF. The whole variable domain, filled in from reference TRBV30 and TRBJ2-7, reads SQTIHQWPATLVQPVGSPLSLECTVEGTSNPNLYWYRQAAGRGLQLLFYSVGIGQISSEVPQNLSASRPQDRQFILSSKKLLLSDSGFYLCAWRGAGSGYEQYFGPGTRLTVT.

The chain uses TRBV12-3 or TRBV12-4 and TRBJ1-4. The CDR3 is 13 residues long. The chain's CDR3 is CASTRQANEKLFF.

The chain uses TRBV27 and TRBJ2-5; absent DNA, TCRdb's TRBD1 call cannot be checked. The CDR3 totals 15 residues. Germline V gene data show CDR1 as MNHEY and CDR2 as SMNVEV (reference sequence). CDR3 region: CASSPGTGYQETQYF.

This chain connects TRBV3-1 to TRBJ2-3; TCRdb lists TRBD2, though no DNA is available to test this call. Germline V gene data show CDR1 as LGHDT and CDR2 as YNNKEL (reference sequence). The CDR3 has 15 amino acids. The CDR3 spells CASSPGGVTANTQYF.

This chain uses TRBV12-3 or TRBV12-4 with TRBJ2-7. The CDR3 spans 12 residues. CDR3 amino acids: CASSATDYEQYF.

The chain employs TRBV20-1 and TRBJ1-6; TCRdb gives TRBD1 as the D gene, but with no DNA this cannot be confirmed. The germline gives CDR1 DFQATT, CDR2 SNEGSKA (reference sequence). The CDR3 has 14 residues. The CDR3 protein is CSASKGGSNSPLHF.

The chain has TRBV12-3 or TRBV12-4 and TRBJ2-1. The CDR3 consists of 13 residues. CDR3: CASSTAISNEQFF.

The chain recombines TRBV12-3 or TRBV12-4 with TRBJ2-1. The CDR3 has 14 amino acids. The CDR3 is CASSLGVSYNEQFF.

The chain links TRBV9 to TRBJ2-1; absent DNA, TCRdb's TRBD2 call cannot be checked. CDR3 length: 19 residues. Germline loops: CDR1 SGDLS, CDR2 YYNGEE. The CDR3 protein is CASSVGAGEEGMGYNEQFF.

The rearrangement uses TRBV29-1 and TRBJ2-3; TCRdb selects TRBD1, and the lack of DNA leaves this call unchecked. This CDR3 contains 16 residues. Looked up from germline, CDR1 is SQVTM and CDR2 is ANQGSEA. CDR3 protein: CSVEASGTAITDTQYF.